These T cell receptor beta chains were read from a single sample in a study of post-analysis software for immune sequencing data. TCRdb independently ran MiXCR on the PCR reads; one entry per CDR3 protein. The sample carries approximately 730,000 distinct CDR3 sequences, 25% to 30% recorded once. The sequenced material came from blood. The receptors here all came from a girl aged 10 to 17 with multiple sclerosis. Both conserved end residues are part of each CDR3. Each record gives: CDR3 length, D gene, V gene, clone size, J gene, CDR3 DNA, CDR3 protein. D genes are given only for firm matches. Size tells how often a clone was seen (once, few, many) or the class of an expanded clone, and some rows leave it out.

length: 14; D: NA; V: TRBV7-2; size: few; J: TRBJ1-1; DNA: TGTGCCAGCAGCTTAGAGTCGGGGAACACTGAAGCTTTCTTT; CDR3: CASSLESGNTEAFF
length: 14; D: NA; V: TRBV7-8; size: NA; J: TRBJ1-4; DNA: TGTGCCAGCAGCTTATTAGCGATAAATGAAAAACTGTTTTTT; CDR3: CASSLLAINEKLFF
length: 14; D: TRBD2; V: TRBV5-1; size: few; J: TRBJ2-7; DNA: TGCGCCAGCAGGGGACTAGCGGGGAGAGAAGAGCAGTACTTC; CDR3: CASRGLAGREEQYF
length: 13; D: NA; V: TRBV12-3/TRBV12-4; size: NA; J: TRBJ2-4; DNA: TGTGCCAGCTCTTCGGCGGCCAAAAACATTCAGTACTTC; CDR3: CASSSAAKNIQYF
length: 17; D: NA; V: TRBV7-9; size: NA; J: TRBJ1-2; DNA: TGTGCCAGCAGCTTATTACACCGAGAAACAAGTGATCGTGGCTACACCTTC; CDR3: CASSLLHRETSDRGYTF
length: 15; D: NA; V: TRBV5-6; size: once; J: TRBJ1-1; DNA: TGTGCCAGCAGCTTGTTGGCAGGCAGGGACACTGAAGCTTTCTTT; CDR3: CASSLLAGRDTEAFF
length: 13; D: NA; V: TRBV20-1; size: NA; J: TRBJ2-3; DNA: TGCAGTGCTCGAGCATTTGGGACCCCTCATCAGTATTTT; CDR3: CSARAFGTPHQYF
length: 15; D: TRBD1; V: TRBV5-1; size: NA; J: TRBJ2-5; DNA: TGCGCCAGCAGCCCCGGGACAGGGAGACAGGAGACCCAGTACTTC; CDR3: CASSPGTGRQETQYF
length: 18; D: TRBD1; V: TRBV6-5; size: NA; J: TRBJ1-4; DNA: TGTGCCAGCAGTTACCCGTTCGGACAGGCAGCAACTAATGAAAAACTGTTTTTT; CDR3: CASSYPFGQAATNEKLFF
length: 18; D: NA; V: TRBV9; size: NA; J: TRBJ2-1; DNA: TGTGCCAGCAGCGGAGGGAGGAGCGGACAGAGCTCCTACAATGAGCAGGTCTTC; CDR3: CASSGGRSGQSSYNEQVF
length: 12; D: NA; V: TRBV5-1; size: NA; J: TRBJ2-5; DNA: TGCGCCAGCAGCGGAGGGACCGCCGCTCAGTACTTC; CDR3: CASSGGTAAQYF
length: 12; D: NA; V: TRBV15; size: few; J: TRBJ2-1; DNA: TGTGCCACCAGCAGAGTCGGGGCATCGCAGTTCTTC; CDR3: CATSRVGASQFF
length: 13; D: NA; V: TRBV5-1; size: NA; J: TRBJ2-7; DNA: TGCGCCAGCAGCGAAACCAGGTCCTACGAGCAGTACTTC; CDR3: CASSETRSYEQYF
length: 11; D: NA; V: TRBV11-2; size: few; J: TRBJ2-1; DNA: TGTGCCAGCGGGGAGATGAGTGAGCAGTTCTTC; CDR3: CASGEMSEQFF
length: 16; D: NA; V: TRBV4-2; size: NA; J: TRBJ1-2; DNA: TGTGCCAGCAGCCAAGAGCGGGGGCATGATGGCTATGGCTACACCTTC; CDR3: CASSQERGHDGYGYTF
length: 16; D: NA; V: TRBV7-2; size: NA; J: TRBJ2-1; DNA: TGTGCCAGCAGCTCCTTTGGGGACTCCACTATCTATGAGCAGTTCTTC; CDR3: CASSSFGDSTIYEQFF
length: 17; D: TRBD1; V: TRBV6-5; size: few; J: TRBJ2-7; DNA: TGTGCCAGCAGTTACTTCTCTGGCGCAGGGGGTACCGGCGAGCAGTACTTC; CDR3: CASSYFSGAGGTGEQYF
length: 13; D: NA; V: TRBV5-1; size: NA; J: TRBJ2-1; DNA: TGCGCCAGCAGCGAAGACAGAAACAATGAGCAGTTCTTC; CDR3: CASSEDRNNEQFF
length: 15; D: NA; V: TRBV20-1; size: NA; J: TRBJ1-2; DNA: TGCAGTGCCTGGGGCAGGGTCGGGAAGGACTATGGCTACACCTTC; CDR3: CSAWGRVGKDYGYTF
length: 14; D: TRBD2; V: TRBV10-3; size: few; J: TRBJ2-1; DNA: TGTGCCATCAGTGCTAGCGGGAGTCTCAATGAGCAGTTCTTC; CDR3: CAISASGSLNEQFF
length: 15; D: NA; V: TRBV29-1; size: NA; J: TRBJ2-1; DNA: TGCAGCGTCTCTCCGGGGGTGCCTTCCTACAATGAGCAGTTCTTC; CDR3: CSVSPGVPSYNEQFF
length: 10; D: NA; V: TRBV6-6; size: NA; J: TRBJ1-1; DNA: TGTGCCAGCAAATTTTCTGAAGCTTTCTTT; CDR3: CASKFSEAFF
length: 16; D: NA; V: TRBV5-1; size: few; J: TRBJ1-5; DNA: TGCGCCAGCAGCAGGGGGGGGCCAGGGGGCAATCAGCCCCAGCATTTT; CDR3: CASSRGGPGGNQPQHF
length: 12; D: NA; V: TRBV20-1; size: few; J: TRBJ1-2; DNA: TGCAGTGCTAGACCCGTCGGCTATGGCTACACCTTC; CDR3: CSARPVGYGYTF
length: 15; D: NA; V: TRBV11-2; size: few; J: TRBJ2-1; DNA: TGTGCCAGCAGCCCGAATTGGGGCGGTTACAATGAGCAGTTCTTC; CDR3: CASSPNWGGYNEQFF
length: 14; D: NA; V: TRBV3-1; size: NA; J: TRBJ2-5; DNA: TGTGCCAGCACCCATCACGGGGGGCGAGAGACCCAGTACTTC; CDR3: CASTHHGGRETQYF
length: 14; D: NA; V: TRBV7-2; size: NA; J: TRBJ1-5; DNA: TGTGCCAGCAGCTTGGCTGACCACAATCAGCCCCAGCATTTT; CDR3: CASSLADHNQPQHF
length: 18; D: TRBD2; V: TRBV20-1; size: NA; J: TRBJ2-1; DNA: TGCAGTGCTCGATCAACGGACCGGACTAGCGGCCCCTTCGATGAGCAGTTCTTC; CDR3: CSARSTDRTSGPFDEQFF
length: 15; D: TRBD2; V: TRBV5-1; size: NA; J: TRBJ2-3; DNA: TGCGCCAGCAGCTTGGAAGCGGGAGGATCCGATACGCAGTATTTT; CDR3: CASSLEAGGSDTQYF
length: 17; D: NA; V: TRBV4-2; size: NA; J: TRBJ2-3; DNA: TGTGCCAGCAGCCAAATCCGACAGGGACTTAGCACAGATACGCAGTATTTT; CDR3: CASSQIRQGLSTDTQYF
length: 18; D: TRBD1; V: TRBV4-3; size: NA; J: TRBJ2-7; DNA: TGCGCCAGCAACCAAGATTCCCCCGGGACAGGGCCCCCTGGGGAGCAGTACTTC; CDR3: CASNQDSPGTGPPGEQYF
length: 14; D: TRBD1; V: TRBV29-1; size: NA; J: TRBJ1-5; DNA: TGCAGCGTTGTACCGGGACAGGGCTACCAGCCCCAGCATTTT; CDR3: CSVVPGQGYQPQHF
length: 12; D: NA; V: TRBV29-1; size: NA; J: TRBJ2-1; DNA: TGCAGCGTTGAACACGGGACGCCTGAGCAGTTCTTC; CDR3: CSVEHGTPEQFF
length: 15; D: TRBD1; V: TRBV28; size: few; J: TRBJ2-3; DNA: TGTGCCAGCAGGATGACAGGGGGCGAAACAGATACGCAGTATTTT; CDR3: CASRMTGGETDTQYF
length: 14; D: NA; V: TRBV6-6; size: NA; J: TRBJ2-5; DNA: TGTGCCAGCAGTTACTCGAATGTCGTGGCGACCCAGTACTTC; CDR3: CASSYSNVVATQYF
length: 14; D: TRBD2; V: TRBV28; size: NA; J: TRBJ2-1; DNA: TGTGCCAGCCAAAGCGGGACGGTGTGGGAGACCCAGTTCTTC; CDR3: CASQSGTVWETQFF
length: 15; D: TRBD1; V: TRBV7-9; size: NA; J: TRBJ2-3; DNA: TGTGCCAGCCCCCGGGACAGTTCTAGCACAGATACGCAGTATTTT; CDR3: CASPRDSSSTDTQYF
length: 13; D: NA; V: TRBV10-3; size: many; J: TRBJ2-1; DNA: TGTGCCATCAGTCCAGGGTCCTACAATGAGCAGTTCTTC; CDR3: CAISPGSYNEQFF
length: 13; D: NA; V: TRBV7-9; size: NA; J: TRBJ1-5; DNA: TGTGCCAGCAGCCCTACAGGGTGCCGGCCCCAGCATTTT; CDR3: CASSPTGCRPQHF
length: 16; D: TRBD2; V: TRBV4-3; size: NA; J: TRBJ2-3; DNA: TGCGCCAGCAGCCAAGTAATGACGGGAGGCGCAGATACGCAGTATTTT; CDR3: CASSQVMTGGADTQYF
length: 15; D: TRBD1; V: TRBV20-1; size: NA; J: TRBJ1-1; DNA: TGCAGTGCTGGTCATCTGACAGGGCTAAACACTGAAGCTTTCTTT; CDR3: CSAGHLTGLNTEAFF
length: 16; D: TRBD2; V: TRBV12-3/TRBV12-4; size: few; J: TRBJ2-5; DNA: TGTGCCAGCAGTTTCAGGCTAGCGGGAGAGAGGGAGACCCAGTACTTC; CDR3: CASSFRLAGERETQYF
length: 17; D: TRBD1; V: TRBV5-6; size: few; J: TRBJ2-1; DNA: TGTGCCAGCAGCCGGACAGGGGCCCTAAGCTCCTACAATGAGCAGTTCTTC; CDR3: CASSRTGALSSYNEQFF
length: 18; D: NA; V: TRBV7-9; size: NA; J: TRBJ2-6; DNA: TGTGCCAGCAGCTCCCCCACCGGAGCGGACTCTGGGGCCAACGTCCTGACTTTC; CDR3: CASSSPTGADSGANVLTF
length: 13; D: NA; V: TRBV20-1; size: few; J: TRBJ1-2; DNA: TGCAGTGCTAGAGAGGAGGGGCAGATTGGCTACACCTTC; CDR3: CSAREEGQIGYTF